The 27 T cell receptor beta chains listed next were all sequenced from one sample in a study of T cells in Graves' hyperthyroidism and ophthalmopathy. The source material, RNA transcripts, was used to amplify TCR beta CDR3 regions. An initial round of RT-PCR targeting the TCR CDR3 relied on the HTBI primer set. TCRdb ran MiXCR on the multiplex PCR reads and lists one entry per CDR3 protein. This repertoire shows about 620,000 distinct CDR3 sequences, about 16% found once; its top ten account for 3.8%. The sequenced sample consisted of blood. These receptors were collected from a woman between 25 and 40 years old with Graves' hyperthyroidism.

The CDR3: CASTPPSGITGGAQYF. CDR3 DNA: TGTGCCAGCACTCCCCCGTCGGGGATAACCGGCGGGGCCCAGTACTTC. J is TRBJ2-5 and V is TRBV5-4, with D tentatively TRBD2 (6 bases). Germline CDR1 is SGHNT and CDR2 is YYREEE (reference sequence). The V end lost 6 bases, the J end lost 9 bases, and 27 bases lay between the germline ends. The CDR3 is made up of 16 amino acids.

This clonotype was recorded many times. This chain links TRBV6-4 with TRBJ2-3; the match to TRBD2 covers 10 bases. Germline lookup yields CDR1 MRHNA and CDR2 SNTAGT. Germline trimming cut 2 bases from V and 2 bases from J; bases unmatched to any gene: 1. The length of the CDR3 is 15 residues. The CDR3 loop is CASSDGTSDTDTQYF. The DNA for the CDR3 is TGTGCCAGCAGTGACGGGACTAGCGACACAGATACGCAGTATTTT.

This clonotype has at least ten counts. The rearrangement joins TRBV28 to TRBJ2-7; no firm D call. This CDR3 is built from 14 residues. The germline gives CDR1 MDHEN, CDR2 SYDVKM. Trimming removed 4 bases at V and 3 bases at J, with 13 bases between. The CDR3 nucleotides read TGTGCCAGCAGTTCTTTCTCCCGAAACTACGAGCAGTACTTC. Protein sequence: CASSSFSRNYEQYF.

The chain couples TRBV4-1 to TRBJ2-1, with D maybe TRBD2 (6 bases). Looked up from germline, CDR1 is MGHRA and CDR2 is YSYEKL. This CDR3 region has 14 residues. Trimming removed 5 bases from V and 0 bases from J, with 8 bases in between. The CDR3 reads CASSLADSYNEQFF. The CDR3 DNA reads TGCGCCAGCAGCTTAGCGGACTCCTACAATGAGCAGTTCTTC.

This clonotype was detected ten times or more. This chain joins TRBV27 and TRBJ2-1; D may be TRBD1 or TRBD2 (6 bases each). CDR1 is MNHEY and CDR2 is SMNVEV in the germline V gene (reference sequence). V gave up 4 bases and J gave up 5 bases, with 12 bases separating them. The CDR3 runs to 14 residues. CDR3 amino acids: CASSWRGFDNEQFF. The CDR3 region has the DNA TGTGCCAGCAGTTGGAGGGGGTTTGACAATGAGCAGTTCTTC.

Ten or more counts support this clonotype. V is TRBV6-1 and J is TRBJ2-1; D is tentatively TRBD1 or TRBD2 (5 bases each). The CDR3 is made up of 13 amino acids. Germline values: CDR1 MNHNS, CDR2 SASEGT. V lost 8 bases and J 5 bases, leaving 13 bases between the germline ends. The CDR3 region is CASPGPRNNEQFF. In DNA, the CDR3 is TGTGCCAGCCCGGGACCTAGGAACAATGAGCAGTTCTTC.

There are many counts of this clonotype. The rearrangement links TRBV18 to TRBJ2-1, with 9 bases identical to TRBD1. Per the germline V gene, CDR1 is KGHSH and CDR2 is LQKENI. The CDR3 spans 14 residues. V gave up 5 bases and J gave up 3 bases; unmatched junction bases: 2. CDR3 amino acids: CASSTGQGYNEQFF. The CDR3 DNA sequence: TGTGCCAGCTCAACGGGACAGGGCTACAATGAGCAGTTCTTC.

This clonotype appeared a few times. V and J are TRBV6-1 and TRBJ2-1, with a tentative D call TRBD2 (6 bases). The V end lost 8 bases, the J end lost 4 bases, and 24 bases lay between the germline ends. Per germline, CDR1 MNHNS and CDR2 SASEGT. This CDR3 has 17 residues. CDR3 nucleotides: TGTGCCAGCGACAAAAGGCCAGGGACTGCCAATTACAATGAGCAGTTCTTC. As protein: CASDKRPGTANYNEQFF.

The gene calls are TRBV4-3 and TRBJ2-3; D not certain. The CDR3 contains 21 residues. Germline CDR1 LGHNA, CDR2 YSLEER. The ends were cut back, 0 bases at V and 10 bases at J, with 35 bases in the middle. Written as DNA, the CDR3 is TGCGCCAGCAGCCAAGACCCGGCGGAGCTCCGCATACTTGACACAGATATGTCGCAGTATTTT. Encoded protein: CASSQDPAELRILDTDMSQYF.

There are many counts of this clonotype. The V call is TRBV27, the J call TRBJ2-1; a weak D match, TRBD2 (5 bases). V was trimmed by 7 bases and J by 3 bases, leaving 13 bases between them. The V gene's germline CDR1 is MNHEY and CDR2 SMNVEV (reference sequence). The CDR3 consists of 14 residues. The CDR3 sequence is CASKTIAIYNEQFF. CDR3 bases: TGTGCCAGCAAAACTATAGCGATCTACAATGAGCAGTTCTTC.

This rearrangement joins TRBV20-1 to TRBJ1-6, with D possibly TRBD1 on 6 matching bases. CDR1 is DFQATT, CDR2 SNEGSKA, per germline (reference sequence). V gave up 0 bases and J gave up 6 bases, with 15 bases separating them. The CDR3 has 16 amino acids. The DNA of the CDR3 is TGCAGTGCTAGAGATCCGGCGACAGGTTTTAATTCACCCCTCCACTTT. Amino acids: CSARDPATGFNSPLHF.

This clonotype showed up many times. The chain is built from TRBV9 and TRBJ1-2, with D uncertain. The CDR3 extends over 15 amino acids. Trimming cost V 2 bases and J 2 bases, with 13 bases left between them. Per germline, CDR1 SGDLS and CDR2 YYNGEE. This CDR3 reads CASSVSTGNNYGYTF. The DNA of the CDR3 is TGTGCCAGCAGCGTGTCTACCGGTAACAACTATGGCTACACCTTC.

The chain links TRBV5-1 to TRBJ1-2, with 8 bases that match TRBD1. This CDR3 spans 16 amino acids. V shed 1 base and J 4 bases; nucleotides not matched to a gene: 9. Germline values: CDR1 SGHRS, CDR2 YFSETQ. The CDR3 sequence: CASSLSPQGAGYGYTF. In DNA, the CDR3 is TGCGCCAGCAGCTTGAGTCCCCAGGGGGCCGGCTATGGCTACACCTTC.

The chain carries TRBV12-3 or TRBV12-4 and TRBJ1-1; tentatively, D is TRBD1 (5 bases). The CDR3 has 12 amino acids. V lost 6 bases and J 11 bases, leaving 16 bases between the germline ends. CDR3 nucleotide sequence: TGTGCCAGCAGCGAAGCGATGAAGGGGGCTTTCTTT. Translated: CASSEAMKGAFF.

This clonotype appeared many times. J is TRBJ2-2 and V is TRBV27; 8 bases map to TRBD1. Per the germline V gene, CDR1 is MNHEY and CDR2 is SMNVEV (reference sequence). CDR3 size: 16 residues. J lost 5 bases, V lost 5 bases, and 10 bases had no gene match. CDR3: CASSAHRTGNTGELFF. The CDR3 DNA is TGTGCCAGCAGTGCCCACCGGACAGGGAATACCGGGGAGCTGTTTTTT.

There are many counts of this clonotype. This chain connects TRBV6-1 to TRBJ2-7; 8 nucleotides align to TRBD2. Germline V gene sequence: CDR1 MNHNS, CDR2 SASEGT. J lost 2 bases, V lost 1 base, and 7 bases had no gene match. CDR3 length: 16 amino acids. CDR3 coding DNA: TGTGCCAGCAGTGAAGGCGTGGGCGGGGGGCCCTACGAGCAGTACTTC. Its protein product is CASSEGVGGGPYEQYF.

This clonotype was counted ten times or more. The chain uses TRBV4-1 and TRBJ2-7; the D gene is possibly TRBD1 (6 bases). CDR3 length: 16 amino acids. Germline-derived CDR1 and CDR2 are MGHRA and YSYEKL. V was trimmed by 4 bases and J by 0 bases, leaving 16 bases between them. CDR3 nucleotide sequence: TGCGCCAGCAGCCTCTCGACCGGGACACCCTCCTACGAGCAGTACTTC. It encodes CASSLSTGTPSYEQYF.

This clonotype turned up a few times. The chain links TRBV24-1 to TRBJ1-5; D might be TRBD1 (6 bases). V lost 4 bases and J lost 1, with 10 bases in between. Germline CDR1 KGHDR, CDR2 SFDVKD. This CDR3 has 15 amino acids. The DNA for the CDR3 is TGTGCCACCAGTGACCCCGGACAGAGCAATCAGCCCCAGCATTTT. Translated, it gives CATSDPGQSNQPQHF.

The chain links TRBV3-1 to TRBJ1-5, with 10 bases that match TRBD1. This CDR3 has 15 residues. V was clipped by 5 bases and J by 3 bases; unmatched bases: 4. CDR1 is LGHDT and CDR2 is YNNKEL in the germline V gene (reference sequence). CDR3 bases: TGTGCCAGCAGCAGCGACAGGGGGCTCAATCAGCCCCAGCATTTT. The encoded protein is CASSSDRGLNQPQHF.

J is TRBJ1-2 and V is TRBV9; D ambiguous. CDR1 SGDLS and CDR2 YYNGEE come from the germline V gene. This CDR3 spans 13 amino acids. V was pared by 3 bases and J by 8 bases, with 14 bases between. CDR3 in DNA: TGTGCCAGCAGCGACTTAACCACCCAAGGCTACACCTTC. Translated, it gives CASSDLTTQGYTF.

The gene calls are TRBV6-1 and TRBJ1-5; D ambiguous. V was pared by 6 bases and J by 3 bases, with 9 bases between. Germline-derived CDR1 and CDR2 are MNHNS and SASEGT. This CDR3 has 13 residues. The CDR3 region has the DNA TGTGCCAGCAGCCGAGACATCAATCAGCCCCAGCATTTT. Translating it yields CASSRDINQPQHF.

This clonotype was observed once. J is TRBJ2-7 and V is TRBV11-1; perhaps TRBD2 as D (6 bases). Trimming removed 8 bases from V and 7 bases from J, with 15 bases in between. The germline V gene has CDR1 SGHAT and CDR2 FQDESV (reference sequence). The CDR3 sequence is 12 residues long. The CDR3 protein is CASGGLAGEQYF. The CDR3 DNA sequence: TGTGCCAGCGGAGGGCTAGCTGGGGAGCAGTACTTC.

Many counts were recorded for this clonotype. The chain uses TRBV6-1 and TRBJ2-1; 8 bases agree with TRBD1. The J segment lost 4 bases and the V segment lost 6 bases, leaving 8 bases of the junction unmatched. The CDR3 sequence is 15 residues long. Looked up from germline, CDR1 is MNHNS and CDR2 is SASEGT. The CDR3 DNA is TGTGCCAGCAGAGCGGACAGGGACGAATACAATGAGCAGTTCTTC. Protein: CASRADRDEYNEQFF.

This clonotype was observed a handful of times. This chain links TRBV11-1 with TRBJ2-2; D perhaps matches TRBD2 (5 bases). The V gene lost 3 bases and the J gene lost 4 bases, with 12 bases spanning the gap. Per the germline V gene, CDR1 is SGHAT and CDR2 is FQDESV (reference sequence). This CDR3 comprises 15 residues. The CDR3 bases are TGTGCCAGCAGCTTTGTTGCGGAGGTCACCGGGGAGCTGTTTTTT. This sequence encodes CASSFVAEVTGELFF.

The rearrangement links TRBV13 to TRBJ2-1, with D possibly TRBD1 on 6 matching bases. The V end lost 5 bases, the J end lost 10 bases, and 12 bases lay between the germline ends. The CDR3 covers 12 residues. Germline V gene sequence: CDR1 PRHDT, CDR2 FYEKMQ (reference sequence). CDR3 in amino acids: CASSAPGQEQFF. Here the CDR3 DNA reads TGTGCCAGCAGCGCCCCGGGACAAGAGCAGTTCTTC.

The table lists this clonotype with a few counts. This chain uses TRBV29-1 with TRBJ2-5, with 7 bases lining up with TRBD1. Germline assignment: CDR1 SQVTM and CDR2 ANQGSEA. The CDR3 covers 13 residues. V lost 6 bases to trimming and J lost 3 bases; unmatched junction nucleotides: 7. The CDR3 DNA is TGCAGCGTGTCCGAAGGGGGCAAAGAGACCCAGTACTTC. Its translation: CSVSEGGKETQYF.

This clonotype was picked up a small number of times. This chain joins TRBV7-2 and TRBJ1-4, with TRBD1 matching over 10 bases. Germline loops: CDR1 SGHTA, CDR2 FQGNSA. The CDR3 is made up of 15 amino acids. The ends lost 1 base at V and 7 bases at J; junction bases unmatched: 3. In nucleotides, the CDR3 is TGTGCCAGCAGCTTAGGGGGACAGGGGAGTGAAAAACTGTTTTTT. Protein sequence: CASSLGGQGSEKLFF.